The 3 T cell receptor beta chains below all came from one sample that was sequenced in a study of T cells of healthy individuals. One entry per CDR3 protein, called by TCRdb with MiXCR from the 5' RACE reads. The sample includes about 63,000 distinct CDR3 sequences, roughly 17% of them seen just once. The receptors come from a human donor in good health.

This clonotype was counted many times. The gene calls are TRBV6-6 and TRBJ2-3, with D possibly matching TRBD2 (5 bases). V lost 8 bases and J lost 4, with 10 bases in between. The CDR3 runs to 12 residues. Germline CDR1 MNHNY, CDR2 SVGAGI (reference sequence). CDR3 bases: TGTGCCAGCGGGAGAGAGGCAGATACGCAGTATTTT. As protein: CASGREADTQYF.

At least ten counts were recorded for this clonotype. The chain links TRBV6-2 or TRBV6-3 to TRBJ2-7; TRBD2 matches 7 bases. Trimming took 0 bases from V and 5 from J; bases not matched to a gene: 4. Per germline, CDR1 MNHEY and CDR2 SVGEGT. The CDR3 length is 14 residues. The CDR3 loop reads CASSYSGGADEQYF. The CDR3 DNA reads as TGTGCCAGCAGTTACTCGGGAGGGGCGGACGAGCAGTACTTC.

This clonotype has ten or more counts. This rearrangement joins TRBV29-1 to TRBJ1-2, with D perhaps TRBD1 (6 bases). The CDR3 extends over 14 amino acids. V shed 4 bases and J shed 1 base, with 13 bases lying between them. Germline lookup yields CDR1 SQVTM and CDR2 ANQGSEA. The CDR3 is CSVVPRTVNYGYTF. The CDR3 nucleotides read TGCAGCGTTGTCCCGCGGACAGTTAACTATGGCTACACCTTC.